This TCR beta chain was identified during a study of response to subunit inactivated influenza vaccine. Broader study findings: The study's authors posited that every seasonal influenza vaccination enlists few new T cells.

This clonotype was recorded many times. The antigen is undetermined. TCRdb re-called the RT-PCR reads through MiXCR, storing one row per CDR3 protein. In the table there are around 850,000 distinct CDR3 sequences, about 18% of which are singletons. Trimming removed 10 bases at V and 5 bases at J, with 14 bases between. Germline-derived CDR1 and CDR2 are MDHEN and SYDVKM. The CDR3 spans 12 residues. The sequence was collected from a man over 45 who received an inactivated influenza vaccine. This specimen consisted of PBMCs from blood, obtained 5 days after vaccination. The V call is TRBV28, the J call TRBJ2-5, with a tentative D call TRBD2 (5 bases). Here the CDR3 reads CATEGRVETQYF. The CDR3 nucleotides read TGTGCCACCGAGGGAAGGGTCGAGACCCAGTACTTC.